The rows below give T cell receptor beta chains drawn from one sample of a study of technical replicates of blood from a handful of donors. Clones were read by immunoSEQ multiplex PCR, and TCRdb kept only the in-frame ones, dropping some. The table has some 73,000 clones, over 90% seen once; the top ten hold 4% to 5%. Sequencing used PBMCs. The receptor set was obtained from a human donor in good health. Some clones in this sample may be carry-over from other donors' samples. The conserved cysteine and the conserved F or W are not part of the CDR3 here.

j_call v_call cdr3_aa
TRBJ2-1 TRBV7-3 ASSLYPLNEQF
TRBJ2-3 TRBV2 ASKDEPGLDSTQY
TRBJ2-7 TRBV6-1 ASSESRYEQY
TRBJ2-1 TRBV11-1 ASSLRKTSGRMDEQF
TRBJ2-7 TRBV27 ASPARGKRKSYEQY
TRBJ2-1 TRBV19 ASSIASGGYNEQF
TRBJ1-4 TRBV6-5 ASSSRGQAKGKLF
TRBJ1-1 TRBV11-3 ASSPQGSTEAF
TRBJ2-3 TRBV4-1 ASSQDPLAPGGNFDTQY
TRBJ1-6 TRBV2 ASRRTDNYNSPLH
TRBJ2-6 TRBV6-4 ASKIAAAGANVLT
TRBJ2-1 TRBV2 ASSGTSVDSYNEQF
TRBJ1-6 TRBV4-1 ASSPDRGDSYNSPLH
TRBJ2-1 TRBV5-8 ASSSTHGGLATGEQF
TRBJ2-7 TRBV7-6 ASSRVAGDSYEQY
TRBJ2-3 TRBV5-1 ASSLGGAGSTDTQY
TRBJ1-5 TRBV2 ASMQGHSNQPQH
TRBJ1-2 TRBV27 ASSWSGYT
TRBJ2-1 TRBV5-1 ASSADQGEQF
TRBJ1-1 TRBV7-9 ASRLSAGIEAF
TRBJ2-1 TRBV11-2 ASSSPSGFYNEQF
TRBJ1-1 TRBV11-2 ASSRDSKTEAF
TRBJ1-3 TRBV11-2 ASSLLWNTIY
TRBJ2-6 TRBV29-1 SVDAGDGANVLT
TRBJ2-7 TRBV9 ASSVGDRGRSYEQY
TRBJ1-5 TRBV5-1 ASSLHGANNQPQH
TRBJ1-3 TRBV7-2 ASSYDRAGNTIY
TRBJ2-7 TRBV4-1 ASSQGWGVTYEQY
TRBJ1-4 TRBV7-9 ASSSSDSNNEKLF
TRBJ2-1 TRBV4-1 ASSQGLAGGLKSSYNEQF
TRBJ2-7 TRBV13 ASSFTSGSSYEQY
TRBJ2-1 TRBV7-2 ASSPILGVYNEQF
TRBJ2-7 TRBV11-2 ASSGLAHYEQY
TRBJ1-1 TRBV19 ASSITGWEAF
TRBJ1-4 TRBV6-5 ASSQTTGRKEKLF
TRBJ2-3 TRBV4-3 ASSQAIAGSTDTQY
TRBJ1-2 TRBV6-5 ASSYGGWES
TRBJ1-2 TRBV15 ATSRGYSSNYGYT
TRBJ2-1 TRBV5-1 ASSPGGGSYNEQF
TRBJ2-3 TRBV5-1 ASSLARLAGVSDTQY
TRBJ1-2 TRBV4-1 ASSQEFSGSVYGYT
TRBJ2-3 TRBV25-1 ASSEGTSGGAIDTQY
TRBJ1-5 TRBV19 ASSTTGFNQPQH
TRBJ1-4 TRBV7-9 ASSLVPGQGQKLF
TRBJ1-1 TRBV4-3 ASSLQDGNTEAF
TRBJ2-7 TRBV5-4 ASSPSTGFYEQY
TRBJ1-1 TRBV27 ASSLQSPEQGADTEAF
TRBJ2-5 TRBV9 ASSARLAGGQETQY
TRBJ2-5 TRBV4-1 ASSQSRGETQY
TRBJ1-1 TRBV6-5 ASGTGEWAEAF
TRBJ2-3 TRBV9 ASSVALTRDTQY
TRBJ1-1 TRBV2 ASSKRDRGGEAF
TRBJ1-4 TRBV4-3 ASSQEEVVGGLQF
TRBJ2-3 TRBV27 ASSLVDRRGDTQY